This TCR beta chain was profiled in a study of T cell repertoires in cytomegalovirus infection. Study as a whole: It can be stated that public TCR beta signatures indicated CMV infection as well as a matching HLA type. Study-level points and caveats: CMV-specific HLA-C-restricted TCR beta clonotypes dominated the ex vivo response.

Trimming left V 7 bases short and J 4 bases short, with 13 bases between. The CDR3 covers 14 residues. CDR1 and CDR2 from the germline V gene are MNHEY and SVGEGT. Turning to this clonotype: The antigen is undetermined.

Each CDR3 protein gets one entry after TCRdb re-called the reads with MiXCR. The sample consists of around 300,000 distinct CDR3 sequences, about 25% of them appearing once. The source is a human donor in good health (CMV status not recorded). Some clones in this sample may be carry-over from other donors' samples. This chain links TRBV6-2 or TRBV6-3 with TRBJ2-2; no clear D. The sample was PBMCs. CDR3 sequence reads: CASTRTASTGELFF. The CDR3, as DNA: TGTGCCAGCACCAGGACGGCTAGCACCGGGGAGCTGTTTTTT.